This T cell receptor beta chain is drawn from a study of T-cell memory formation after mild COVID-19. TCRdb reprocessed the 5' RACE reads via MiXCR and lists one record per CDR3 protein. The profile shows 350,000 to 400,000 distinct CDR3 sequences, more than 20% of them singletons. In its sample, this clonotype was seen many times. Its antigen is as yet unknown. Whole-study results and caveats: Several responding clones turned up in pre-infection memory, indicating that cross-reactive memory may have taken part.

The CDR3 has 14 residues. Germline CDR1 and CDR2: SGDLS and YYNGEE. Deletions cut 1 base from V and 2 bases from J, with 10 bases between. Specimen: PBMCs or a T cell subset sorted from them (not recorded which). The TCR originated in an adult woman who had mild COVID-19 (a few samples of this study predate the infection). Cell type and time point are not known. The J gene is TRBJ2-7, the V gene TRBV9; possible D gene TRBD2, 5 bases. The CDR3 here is CASSVTPGTYEQYF. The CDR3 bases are TGTGCCAGCAGCGTAACTCCGGGGACCTACGAGCAGTACTTC. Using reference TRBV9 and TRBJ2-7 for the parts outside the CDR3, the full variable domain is DSGVTQTPKHLITATGQRVTLRCSPRSGDLSVYWYQQSLDQGLQFLIQYYNGEERAKGNILERFSAQQFPDLHSELNLSSLELGDSALYFCASSVTPGTYEQYFGPGTRLTVT.